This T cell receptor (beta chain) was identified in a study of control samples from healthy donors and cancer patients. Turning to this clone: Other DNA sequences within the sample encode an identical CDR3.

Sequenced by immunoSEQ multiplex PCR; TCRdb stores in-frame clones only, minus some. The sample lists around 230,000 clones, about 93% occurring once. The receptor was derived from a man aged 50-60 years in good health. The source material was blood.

CDR3 in amino acids: CASSGGGGPLYEQYF. As DNA, the CDR3 is TGTGCCAGCAGCGGAGGGGGGGGTCCCCTTTACGAGCAGTACTTC. The chain carries TRBV7-2 and TRBJ2-7, with D possibly matching TRBD2 (7 bases). The CDR3 sequence is 15 residues long. Germline CDR1 SGHTA, CDR2 FQGNSA. The ends were cut back, 5 bases at V and 4 bases at J, with 18 bases in the middle.